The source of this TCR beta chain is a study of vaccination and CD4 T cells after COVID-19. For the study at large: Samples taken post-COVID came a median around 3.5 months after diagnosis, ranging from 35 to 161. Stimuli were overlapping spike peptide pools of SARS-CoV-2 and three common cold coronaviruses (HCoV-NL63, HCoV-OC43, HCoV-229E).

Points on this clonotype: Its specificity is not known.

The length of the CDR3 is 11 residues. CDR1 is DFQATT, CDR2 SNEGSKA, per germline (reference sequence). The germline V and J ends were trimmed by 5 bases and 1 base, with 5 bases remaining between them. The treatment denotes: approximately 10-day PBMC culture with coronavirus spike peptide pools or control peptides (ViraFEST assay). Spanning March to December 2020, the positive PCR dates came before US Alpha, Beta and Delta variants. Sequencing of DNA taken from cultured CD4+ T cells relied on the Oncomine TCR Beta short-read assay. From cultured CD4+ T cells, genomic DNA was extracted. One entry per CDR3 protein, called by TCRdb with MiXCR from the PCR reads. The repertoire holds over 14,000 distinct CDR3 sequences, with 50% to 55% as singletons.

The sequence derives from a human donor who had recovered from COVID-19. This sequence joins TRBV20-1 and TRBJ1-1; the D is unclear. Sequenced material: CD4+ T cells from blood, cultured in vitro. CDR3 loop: CSARKNTEAFF. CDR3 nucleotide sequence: TGCAGTGCTCGGAAGAACACTGAAGCTTTCTTT.